The 5 T cell receptor beta chains in this list originate from one sample, sequenced in a study of shared clonotypes between healthy human individuals. Clones were sequenced by immunoSEQ multiplex PCR, and TCRdb holds only the in-frame ones, with some missing. The sample lists millions of clones, 85% to 95% occurring once. Sample: naive CD4+ T cells sorted from blood. Subset indicated: CD45RA+ positively selected. Receptors originate from a man younger than 30 in good health.

The V and J genes are TRBV10-3 and TRBJ2-3, with 12 bases that match TRBD2. There are 18 residues in the CDR3. Per the germline V gene, CDR1 is ENHRY and CDR2 is SYGVKD. With 3 bases clipped from V and 1 base from J, the junction kept 8 bases outside the gene matches. CDR3 residues: CAISDPSGREIGTDTQYF. In DNA, the CDR3 is TGTGCCATCAGTGACCCTAGCGGGAGGGAGATAGGCACAGATACGCAGTATTTT.

With regard to this clone: At the DNA level, this CDR3 is encoded by other sequences in the same sample as well. The chain combines TRBV7-9 with TRBJ1-5; D remains ambiguous. The CDR3 is made up of 14 amino acids. V was pared by 2 bases and J by 0 bases, with 5 bases between. Germline CDR1 SEHNR, CDR2 FQNEAQ (reference sequence). Here the CDR3 DNA reads TGTGCCAGCAGCTTATCGTCTAGCAATCAGCCCCAGCATTTT. This sequence encodes CASSLSSSNQPQHF.

The genes are TRBV11-2 and TRBJ2-7; D ambiguous. This CDR3 has 15 residues. Germline V gene lookup returns CDR1 SGHAT and CDR2 FQNNGV. The V and J ends lost 5 bases and 0 bases respectively, with 14 bases between them. Here the CDR3 DNA reads TGTGCCAGCAGCCCCAGTAGGGAAACCTCCTACGAGCAGTACTTC. This translates into CASSPSRETSYEQYF.

The chain combines TRBV5-6 with TRBJ2-4, with 9 bases lining up with TRBD1. Germline V gene sequence: CDR1 SGHDT, CDR2 YYEEEE. The CDR3 sequence is 19 residues long. Trimming removed 4 bases from V and 0 bases from J; junction bases left unmatched: 14. Here the CDR3 reads CASSLTQGAFILAKNIQYF. The DNA of the CDR3 is TGTGCCAGCAGCCTGACACAGGGGGCGTTCATCCTAGCCAAAAACATTCAGTACTTC.

As concerns this clone: The identical CDR3 is also encoded by other nucleotide sequences in the sample. The V call is TRBV5-1, the J call TRBJ1-6; D is unclear. The CDR3 covers 18 residues. With 2 bases removed from V and 4 bases from J, the gap between germline ends came to 19 bases. The germline CDR1 and CDR2 sequences are SGHRS and YFSETQ. The CDR3 sequence is CASSFNSRAAGYNSPLHF. CDR3 sequence (DNA): TGCGCCAGCAGCTTTAATAGTCGGGCCGCAGGTTATAATTCACCCCTCCACTTT. The variable domain in full, completed from reference TRBV5-1 and TRBJ1-6, reads KAGVTQTPRYLIKTRGQQVTLSCSPISGHRSVSWYQQTPGQGLQFLFEYFSETQRNKGNFPGRFSGRQFSNSRSEMNVSTLELGDSALYLCASSFNSRAAGYNSPLHFGNGTRLTVT.